The entry that follows covers one T cell receptor beta chain sequence. Its specificity is unknown. This sample is drawn from a study of cytomegalovirus exposure and HLA in healthy donors. About the study: The roughly 120 validation repertoires were reported in a later analysis to have been generated on the same platform as the approximately 700 first-cohort repertoires.

Study results and limitations: Three chains linked to CMV were shown in vitro to be specific for CMV antigens.

Profiling relied on immunoSEQ multiplex PCR, and the TCRdb table lists in-frame clones only, not all of them. The sample holds tens of thousands of clones, approximately 93% seen once. The clonotype was recovered from a young woman in good health and CMV-seronegative. The sequencing sample was made of PBMCs.

For the CDR3, the DNA is TGCGCCAGCAGCCAAGTCCCGTATGGCTACACCTTC. As protein: CASSQVPYGYTF. The chain joins TRBV4-1 to TRBJ1-2, with unresolved D. Per germline, CDR1 MGHRA and CDR2 YSYEKL. Trimming took off 1 base at V and 5 bases at J, with 5 bases between the two ends. The CDR3 contains 12 residues.